These 8 T cell receptor beta chains were all obtained from the same sample, sequenced in a study of early T cells in non-severe SARS-CoV-2 infection. TCRdb reanalysed the 5' RACE reads using MiXCR and keeps one entry per CDR3 protein. The table lists 55,000 to 70,000 distinct CDR3 sequences, 5.6% of them singletons. Material for sequencing was whole blood. These receptors all stem from an adult who was a healthcare worker with PCR-confirmed SARS-CoV-2 infection or an uninfected control (not recorded which).

In this sample, this clonotype turned up many times. The CDR3 DNA sequence: TGCGCCAGCAGCTTGACTGGAAATAGCAATCAGCCCCAGCATTTT. Amino acid sequence: CASSLTGNSNQPQHF. The chain has TRBV5-1 and TRBJ1-5; D is undetermined. Germline V gene lookup returns CDR1 SGHRS and CDR2 YFSETQ. The CDR3 is made up of 15 amino acids. V lost 1 base to trimming and J lost 0 bases, with 8 bases between them. The whole variable domain, remainder taken from reference TRBV5-1 and TRBJ1-5, is KAGVTQTPRYLIKTRGQQVTLSCSPISGHRSVSWYQQTPGQGLQFLFEYFSETQRNKGNFPGRFSGRQFSNSRSEMNVSTLELGDSALYLCASSLTGNSNQPQHFGDGTRLSIL.

This clonotype was observed at least ten times. The chain carries TRBV5-1 and TRBJ2-7, with 7 positions matching TRBD1. From germline, CDR1 is SGHRS and CDR2 YFSETQ. V trimming: 4 bases; J trimming: 7 bases; junction bases outside the gene matches: 8. The CDR3 sequence is 13 residues long. CDR3: CASSQPGQEEQYF. CDR3 nucleotide sequence: TGCGCCAGCAGCCAACCCGGACAGGAAGAGCAGTACTTC.

Ten or more counts support this clonotype. The chain carries TRBV10-2 and TRBJ2-1; tentatively, D is TRBD2 (5 bases). The CDR3 spans 14 residues. Trimming left V 4 bases short and J 7 bases short, with 14 bases between. The V gene's germline CDR1 is WSHSY and CDR2 SAAADI. The CDR3 region has the DNA TGCGCCAGCAGTGGGTGGGAGAACCGGAATGAGCAGTTCTTC. Residues: CASSGWENRNEQFF.

This clonotype came up many times. This chain uses TRBV5-4 with TRBJ2-1, with D possibly being TRBD1 or TRBD2 (5 bases each). CDR3 length: 15 residues. The germline gives CDR1 SGHNT, CDR2 YYREEE (reference sequence). The ends were cut back, 0 bases at V and 0 bases at J, with 7 bases in the middle. Here the CDR3 reads CASSLGGSSYNEQFF. The DNA for the CDR3 is TGTGCCAGCAGCTTGGGGGGGAGCTCCTACAATGAGCAGTTCTTC.

V and J are TRBV3-1 and TRBJ1-1; the D is unclear. The CDR3 has 15 residues. Germline V gives CDR1 LGHDT, CDR2 YNNKEL (reference sequence). Trimming cost V 4 bases and J 1 base, with 13 bases left between them. The DNA of the CDR3 is TGTGCCAGCAGCCCCTGGGGAAGGGAGAACACTGAAGCTTTCTTT. It codes for CASSPWGRENTEAFF.

This clonotype was found many times. The chain joins TRBV7-2 to TRBJ2-7; D call uncertain. The germline gives CDR1 SGHTA, CDR2 FQGNSA. The ends were cut back, 1 base at V and 0 bases at J, with 13 bases in the middle. This CDR3 has 16 amino acids. The CDR3 sequence: CASSLGPDRSSYEQYF. CDR3 coding DNA: TGTGCCAGCAGCTTAGGACCGGACCGGAGCTCCTACGAGCAGTACTTC.

In its sample, this clonotype was seen many times. The chain combines TRBV12-3 or TRBV12-4 with TRBJ1-5; D call uncertain. The V and J ends lost 5 bases and 0 bases respectively, with 11 bases between them. This CDR3 region has 15 residues. CDR3 loop: CASSPGIDSNQPQHF. The CDR3 DNA reads TGTGCCAGCAGTCCCGGGATTGATAGCAATCAGCCCCAGCATTTT.

This clonotype was counted many times. The chain has TRBV29-1 and TRBJ1-1, with TRBD1 as a possible D gene (6 bases). The CDR3 totals 13 residues. CDR1 is SQVTM and CDR2 is ANQGSEA in the germline V gene. V lost 7 bases and J lost 0, with 12 bases in between. DNA for the CDR3: TGCAGCGCTTCGGGACACGTGAACACTGAAGCTTTCTTT. The encoded protein is CSASGHVNTEAFF.